This entry concerns a single T cell receptor beta chain. Different DNA sequences within this sample yield the same CDR3. Per the study methods: Counts of nucleated cells, estimated from reference gene primer amplification, were obtained. TCRdb's copy holds only in-frame clones and misses some; the assay was immunoSEQ multiplex PCR. For V, J and clone size, that table is used; D and trimming come from the DNA. The sample lists around 130,000 clones, about 84% occurring once. The sample originates from a study of blood T cell repertoires in COVID-19. Germline V lookup: CDR1 SGHRS, CDR2 YFSETQ. The V end lost 0 bases, the J end lost 0 bases, and 3 bases lay between the germline ends. This CDR3 contains 14 residues.

The chain links TRBV5-1 to TRBJ2-2; D remains unclear. The TCR was taken from an older woman with acute or convalescent COVID-19. The source material was peripheral blood. Here the CDR3 reads CASSLGTNTGELFF. CDR3 nucleotide sequence: TGCGCCAGCAGCTTGGGTACGAACACCGGGGAGCTGTTTTTT.